The clone carrying this T cell receptor (beta chain) was found a few times. Antigen unknown. The sample originates from a study of early T cells in non-severe SARS-CoV-2 infection. Study-level information: Chains were not paired, and sequencing was done on bulk RNA from unsorted whole blood. Study-wide findings and caveats: Matching results from VDJdb favored anti-spike CD8 responses, leaving private and CD4 specificities undetected.

Researchers attached unique molecular identifiers to individual cDNA molecules. One entry per CDR3 protein, called by TCRdb with MiXCR from the 5' RACE reads. This table holds around 92,000 distinct CDR3 sequences, 8% to 13% found once. This clonotype was sampled from an adult who was a healthcare worker with PCR-confirmed SARS-CoV-2 infection or an uninfected control (not recorded which). Specimen: whole blood.

CDR3 in amino acids: CATEGNQPQHF. CDR3 bases: TGTGCCACCGAGGGCAATCAGCCCCAGCATTTT. V is TRBV28 and J is TRBJ1-5; D remains unclear. The germline CDR1 and CDR2 sequences are MDHEN and SYDVKM. The V gene lost 10 bases and the J gene lost 2 bases, with 6 bases spanning the gap. CDR3 length: 11 residues.